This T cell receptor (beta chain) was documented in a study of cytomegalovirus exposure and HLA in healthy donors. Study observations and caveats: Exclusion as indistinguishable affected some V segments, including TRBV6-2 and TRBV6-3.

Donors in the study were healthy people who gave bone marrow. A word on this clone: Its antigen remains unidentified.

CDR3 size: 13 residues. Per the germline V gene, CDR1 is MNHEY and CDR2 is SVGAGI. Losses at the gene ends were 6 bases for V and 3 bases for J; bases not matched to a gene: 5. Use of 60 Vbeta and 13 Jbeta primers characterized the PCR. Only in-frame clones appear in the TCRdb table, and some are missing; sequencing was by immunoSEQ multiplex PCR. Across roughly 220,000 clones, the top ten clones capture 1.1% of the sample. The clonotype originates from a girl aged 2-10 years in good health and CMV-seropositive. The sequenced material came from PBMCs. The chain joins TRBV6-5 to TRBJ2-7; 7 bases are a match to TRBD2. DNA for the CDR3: TGTGCCAGCAGGGCTAGCGGTGTCTACGAGCAGTACTTC. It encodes CASRASGVYEQYF.